Many counts were recorded for the clone carrying this T cell receptor (beta chain). Sample-barcoded 5' priming and a J-beta primer mix drove a second PCR of about 6 to 12 cycles. A single record per CDR3 protein comes from TCRdb applying MiXCR to the 5' RACE reads. The table lists 550,000 to 600,000 distinct CDR3 sequences, 40% to 50% of them singletons. The source of the sample is a study of blood T cells in healthy people across ages. V shed 4 bases and J 2 bases; nucleotides not matched to a gene: 20. This CDR3 is built from 21 residues. Germline CDR1 and CDR2: SGDLS and YYNGEE. This receptor was taken from a man at least 80 years old in good health. This chain links TRBV9 with TRBJ2-6; 8 bases map to TRBD1. The sample was blood. CDR3 in amino acids: CASSPPARTGQVYTGANVLTF. The CDR3 DNA reads as TGTGCCAGCAGCCCCCCCGCCCGGACGGGACAGGTTTATACTGGGGCCAACGTCCTGACTTTC.